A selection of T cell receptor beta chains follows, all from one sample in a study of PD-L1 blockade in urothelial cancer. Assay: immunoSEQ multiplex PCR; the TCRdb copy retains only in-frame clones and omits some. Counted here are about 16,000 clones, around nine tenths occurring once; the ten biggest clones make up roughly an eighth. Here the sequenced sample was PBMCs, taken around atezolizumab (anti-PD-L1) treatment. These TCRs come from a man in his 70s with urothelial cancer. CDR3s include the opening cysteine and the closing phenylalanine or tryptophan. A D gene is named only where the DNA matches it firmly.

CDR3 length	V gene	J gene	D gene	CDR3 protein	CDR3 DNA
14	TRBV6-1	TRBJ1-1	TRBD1	CASIRDRVGTEAFF	TGTGCCAGCATCAGGGACAGGGTTGGCACTGAAGCTTTCTTT
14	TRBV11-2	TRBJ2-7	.	CASSREQGGYEQYF	TGTGCCAGCAGCCGGGAACAGGGTGGGTACGAGCAGTACTTC
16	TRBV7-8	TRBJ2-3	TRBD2	CASSSRTSGATDTQYF	TGTGCCAGCAGCTCCCGGACTAGCGGGGCGACAGATACGCAGTATTTT
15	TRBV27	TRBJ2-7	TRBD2	CASKFRPGTSEEQYF	TGTGCCAGCAAGTTCCGCCCTGGGACTAGCGAAGAGCAGTACTTC
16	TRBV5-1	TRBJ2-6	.	CASSLAGISGANVLTF	TGCGCCAGCAGCTTGGCCGGGATCTCTGGGGCCAACGTCCTGACTTTC
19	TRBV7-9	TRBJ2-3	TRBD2	CASSSSGLAGGTGTDTQYF	TGTGCCAGCAGCTCCTCCGGACTAGCGGGGGGAACTGGCACAGATACGCAGTATTTT
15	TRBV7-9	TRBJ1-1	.	CASSLGGADNTEAFF	TGTGCCAGCAGCTTAGGGGGCGCGGACAACACTGAAGCTTTCTTT
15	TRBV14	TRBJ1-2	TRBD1	CAAVRGQGCFHGYTF	TGTGCCGCAGTGCGGGGACAGGGTTGCTTTCATGGCTACACCTTC
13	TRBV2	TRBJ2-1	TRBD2	CASVAGGAHEQFF	TGTGCCAGCGTAGCGGGGGGAGCCCATGAGCAGTTCTTC
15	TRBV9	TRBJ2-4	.	CASSVGPGVGDIQYF	TGTGCCAGCAGCGTAGGCCCGGGGGTGGGGGACATTCAGTACTTC
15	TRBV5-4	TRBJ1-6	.	CASSHDSVYNSPLHF	TGTGCCAGCAGCCACGACAGCGTATATAATTCACCCCTCCACTTT
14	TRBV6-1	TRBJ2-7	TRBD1	CASMGTVRPYEQYF	TGTGCCAGCATGGGGACAGTTAGACCCTACGAGCAGTACTTC
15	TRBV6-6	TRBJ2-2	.	CASSTPDSYNGELFF	TGTGCCAGCAGTACCCCAGACAGTTACAACGGAGAGCTGTTTTTT
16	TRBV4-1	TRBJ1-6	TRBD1	CASSLQGASYNSPLHF	TGCGCCAGCAGCCTCCAGGGGGCATCCTATAATTCACCCCTCCACTTT
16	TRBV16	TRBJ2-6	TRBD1	CASSRTTGAGANVLTF	TGTGCCAGCAGCCGAACGACAGGGGCTGGGGCCAACGTCCTGACTTTC
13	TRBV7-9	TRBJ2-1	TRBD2	CWSAGISYNEQFF	TGCTGGTCAGCGGGGATCTCCTACAATGAGCAGTTCTTC
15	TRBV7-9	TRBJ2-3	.	CASSLARLGTDTQYF	TGTGCCAGCAGCTTAGCGCGATTGGGCACAGATACGCAGTATTTT
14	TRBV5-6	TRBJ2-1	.	CASSFSNSYNEQFF	TGTGCCAGCAGCTTTAGTAACTCCTACAATGAGCAGTTCTTC
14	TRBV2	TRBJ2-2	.	CASSETENTGELFF	TGTGCCAGCAGTGAGACAGAAAACACCGGGGAGCTGTTTTTT
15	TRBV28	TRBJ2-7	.	CASISSGAGEGEQYF	TGTGCCAGCATTAGCTCAGGGGCGGGCGAAGGCGAGCAGTACTTC
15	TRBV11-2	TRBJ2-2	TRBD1	CASRPGQGATGELFF	TGTGCCAGCAGGCCGGGACAGGGGGCGACCGGGGAGCTGTTTTTT
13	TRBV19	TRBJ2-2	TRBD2	CATPRGETGELFF	TGTGCCACCCCGCGGGGGGAGACCGGGGAGCTGTTTTTT
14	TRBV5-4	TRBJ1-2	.	CASSSGGNQWGYTF	TGTGCCAGCAGCTCGGGGGGGAACCAGTGGGGCTACACCTTC